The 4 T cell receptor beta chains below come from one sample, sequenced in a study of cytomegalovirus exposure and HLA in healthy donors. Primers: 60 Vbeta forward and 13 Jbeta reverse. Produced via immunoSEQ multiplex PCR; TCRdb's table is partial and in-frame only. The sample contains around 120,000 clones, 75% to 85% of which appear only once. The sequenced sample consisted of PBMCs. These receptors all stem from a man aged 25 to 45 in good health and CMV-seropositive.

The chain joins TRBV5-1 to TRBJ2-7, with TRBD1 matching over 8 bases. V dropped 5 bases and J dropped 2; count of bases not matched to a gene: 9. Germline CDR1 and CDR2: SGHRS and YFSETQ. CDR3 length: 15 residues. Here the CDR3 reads CASRWGQGATYEQYF. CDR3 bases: TGCGCCAGCAGATGGGGCCAGGGGGCCACCTACGAGCAGTACTTC.

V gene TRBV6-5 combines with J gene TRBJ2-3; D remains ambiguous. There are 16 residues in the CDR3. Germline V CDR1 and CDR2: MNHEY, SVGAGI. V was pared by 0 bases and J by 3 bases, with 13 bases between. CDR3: CASSYSAVTSTDTQYF. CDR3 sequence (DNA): TGTGCCAGCAGTTACTCGGCGGTTACGTCAACAGATACGCAGTATTTT.

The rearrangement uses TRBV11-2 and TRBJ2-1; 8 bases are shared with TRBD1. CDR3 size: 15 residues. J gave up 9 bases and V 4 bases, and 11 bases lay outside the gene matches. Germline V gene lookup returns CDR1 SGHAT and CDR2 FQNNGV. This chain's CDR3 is CASSSDRALSGEQFF. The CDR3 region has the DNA TGTGCCAGCAGCTCGGACAGGGCTTTATCTGGTGAGCAGTTCTTC.

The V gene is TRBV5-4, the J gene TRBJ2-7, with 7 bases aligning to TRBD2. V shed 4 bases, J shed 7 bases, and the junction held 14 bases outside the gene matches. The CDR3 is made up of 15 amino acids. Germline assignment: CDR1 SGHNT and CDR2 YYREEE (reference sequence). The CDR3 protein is CASSHLAGGGGEQYF. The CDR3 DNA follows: TGTGCCAGCAGCCACTTGGCTGGTGGGGGGGGAGAGCAGTACTTC.